This T cell receptor (beta chain) was observed in a study of radiotherapy plus CTLA-4 blockade in lung cancer. V was shortened by 5 bases and J by 0 bases, with 12 bases between the two germline ends. This CDR3 has 15 amino acids. Germline CDR1 is SEHNR and CDR2 is FQNEAQ (reference sequence). Notes on the study in general: TCR clones of tumor origin grew in blood after radiotherapy plus ipilimumab.

Notes on this clone: Its target is not known. Other DNA sequences in the sample encode the same CDR3.

Profiling relied on immunoSEQ multiplex PCR, and the TCRdb table lists in-frame clones only, not all of them. The sample holds approximately 40,000 clones, approximately 86% seen once. The chain has TRBV7-9 and TRBJ2-3, with D perhaps TRBD1 (5 bases). Sequencing was performed on peripheral blood, taken from a patient treated with radiotherapy plus ipilimumab. The receptor was derived from a human donor with non-small cell lung cancer whose response to radiotherapy plus ipilimumab could not be evaluated. The CDR3 loop reads CASSRQGPSTDTQYF. CDR3 coding DNA: TGTGCCAGCAGCCGGCAGGGTCCTAGCACAGATACGCAGTATTTT. The full variable domain, with the rest looked up from reference TRBV7-9 and TRBJ2-3, is DTGVSQNPRHKITKRGQNVTFRCDPISEHNRLYWYRQTLGQGPEFLTYFQNEAQLEKSRLLSDRFSAERPKGSFSTLEIQRTEQGDSAMYLCASSRQGPSTDTQYFGPGTRLTVL.